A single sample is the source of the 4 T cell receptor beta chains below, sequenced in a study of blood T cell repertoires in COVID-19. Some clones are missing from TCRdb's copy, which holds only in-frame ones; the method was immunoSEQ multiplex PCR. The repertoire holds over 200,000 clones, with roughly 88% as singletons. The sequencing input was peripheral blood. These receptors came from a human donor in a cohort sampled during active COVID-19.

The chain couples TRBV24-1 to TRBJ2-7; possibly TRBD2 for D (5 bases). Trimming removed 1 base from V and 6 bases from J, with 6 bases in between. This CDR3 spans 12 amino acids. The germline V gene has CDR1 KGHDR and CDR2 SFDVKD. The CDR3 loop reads CATSDFGGEQYF. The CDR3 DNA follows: TGTGCCACCAGTGATTTCGGAGGCGAGCAGTACTTC.

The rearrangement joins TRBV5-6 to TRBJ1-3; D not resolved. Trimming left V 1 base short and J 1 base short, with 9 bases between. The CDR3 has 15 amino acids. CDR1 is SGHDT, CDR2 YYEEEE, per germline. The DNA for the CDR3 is TGTGCCAGCAGCTTGTGGGCAGCTTCTGGAAACACCATATATTTT. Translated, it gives CASSLWAASGNTIYF. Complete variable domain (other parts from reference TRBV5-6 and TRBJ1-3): DAGVTQSPTHLIKTRGQQVTLRCSPKSGHDTVSWYQQALGQGPQFIFQYYEEEERQRGNFPDRFSGHQFPNYSSELNVNALLLGDSALYLCASSLWAASGNTIYFGEGSWLTVV.

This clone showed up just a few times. The CDR3: CASSPGESSSYEQYF. CDR3 bases: TGTGCCAGCTCACCTGGGGAGTCGAGCTCCTACGAGCAGTACTTC. The chain couples TRBV18 to TRBJ2-7, with a tentative D call TRBD2 (5 bases). Trimming stripped 3 bases from V and 0 bases from J, with 12 bases between. The CDR3 spans 15 residues. Germline V CDR1 and CDR2: KGHSH, LQKENI.

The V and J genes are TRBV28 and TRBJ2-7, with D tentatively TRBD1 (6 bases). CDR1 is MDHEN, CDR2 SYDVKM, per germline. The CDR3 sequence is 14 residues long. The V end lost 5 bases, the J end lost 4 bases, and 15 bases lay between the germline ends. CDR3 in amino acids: CASSPGVLGYEQYF. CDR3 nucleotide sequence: TGTGCCAGCAGTCCAGGGGTTTTAGGGTACGAGCAGTACTTC.